This T cell receptor beta chain was identified during a study of T cells after yellow fever vaccination. Overall study context: Fractions low in cell number were prepared with SMART-Seq v4 Ultra Low Input. Study-wide results and limits: Detected again after the booster were most primary-vaccination clones, at 96% CD4 and around 91% CD8.

In this sample, this clonotype turned up many times. Its antigen is still unknown. TCRdb itself ran the 5' RACE reads through MiXCR, one entry per CDR3 protein. The table lists more than 300,000 distinct CDR3 sequences, around 10% of them singletons. V trimming: 5 bases; J trimming: 3 bases; junction bases outside the gene matches: 4. Looked up from germline, CDR1 is SEHNR and CDR2 is FQNEAQ (reference sequence). The CDR3 is 14 residues long. The source was CD4+ T cells sorted from PBMCs, collected 45 days after the yellow fever booster vaccination. The receptor was derived from a man aged 18 to 35 who received the YFV17D yellow fever vaccine. The chain couples TRBV7-9 to TRBJ2-5; 9 bases align to TRBD1. The CDR3 DNA is TGTGCCAGCAGCCCGTGGACAGGGGAAGAGACCCAGTACTTC. Protein product: CASSPWTGEETQYF.